A single sample is the source of the 30 T cell receptor beta chains below, sequenced in a study of PD-L1 blockade in urothelial cancer. The assay was immunoSEQ multiplex PCR, and TCRdb's table has in-frame clones only and misses some. The repertoire holds tens of thousands of clones, with around 77% as singletons. This material consisted of PBMCs, taken around atezolizumab (anti-PD-L1) treatment. The receptors come from an older man with urothelial cancer.

V gene TRBV19 combines with J gene TRBJ2-7; 7 bases map to TRBD1. Losses at the gene ends were 5 bases for V and 1 base for J; bases not matched to a gene: 8. This CDR3 is 15 amino acids long. The germline gives CDR1 LNHDA, CDR2 SQIVND (reference sequence). The CDR3 sequence is CASSLGQDPSYEQYF. CDR3 DNA: TGTGCCAGTAGTCTCGGACAGGACCCATCCTACGAGCAGTACTTC. The whole variable domain, filled in from reference TRBV19 and TRBJ2-7, reads DGGITQSPKYLFRKEGQNVTLSCEQNLNHDAMYWYRQDPGQGLRLIYYSQIVNDFQKGDIAEGYSVSREKKESFPLTVTSAQKNPTAFYLCASSLGQDPSYEQYFGPGTRLTVT.

The V gene is TRBV27, the J gene TRBJ2-3, with TRBD1 identical over 8 bases. The CDR3 is made up of 14 amino acids. The germline V gene has CDR1 MNHEY and CDR2 SMNVEV (reference sequence). V lost 6 bases and J lost 3; bases outside the gene matches: 5. The CDR3 here is CASSRTGGTDTQYF. The CDR3 nucleotides read TGTGCCAGCAGCCGAACAGGGGGAACAGATACGCAGTATTTT.

This clone was seen more than once but under ten times. This chain joins TRBV7-3 and TRBJ2-1, with TRBD2 matching 9 bases. The ends lost 5 bases at V and 8 bases at J; junction bases unmatched: 19. Germline assignment: CDR1 SGHTA and CDR2 FQGTGA. There are 18 residues in the CDR3. The CDR3 loop reads CASSPRGSGSLGGYEQFF. The CDR3 DNA sequence: TGTGCCAGCAGCCCCCGGGGTAGCGGGAGCCTCGGGGGGTATGAGCAGTTCTTC.

V usage is TRBV11-1 and J usage is TRBJ2-7, with a possible D match to TRBD1 (6 bases). Per germline, CDR1 SGHAT and CDR2 FQDESV (reference sequence). CDR3 length: 15 amino acids. V dropped 2 bases and J dropped 6 bases, with 17 bases sitting between them. The CDR3 DNA reads as TGTGCCAGCAGCTTACTCAGGGGCAGAGGGGCCGAGCAGTACTTC. Encoded protein: CASSLLRGRGAEQYF.

The chain joins TRBV14 to TRBJ1-1; D may be TRBD1 (6 bases). The CDR3 totals 13 residues. V lost 3 bases and J 3 bases, leaving 8 bases between the germline ends. From germline, CDR1 is SGHDN and CDR2 FVKESK. The CDR3 sequence is CASSQYRDTEAFF. The CDR3 region has the DNA TGTGCCAGCAGCCAGTACAGGGACACTGAAGCTTTCTTT.

This clone has just a few counts. The chain has TRBV6-1 and TRBJ2-2, with D unclear. Germline CDR1 reads MNHNS; CDR2 reads SASEGT. The CDR3 length is 11 residues. The V end was cut by 7 bases, the J end by 5 bases, with 5 bases between. The chain's CDR3 is CASTLTGELFF. The CDR3 bases are TGTGCCAGCACTCTGACCGGGGAGCTGTTTTTT.

The chain is built from TRBV4-1 and TRBJ2-7, with 9 bases fitting TRBD2. The length of the CDR3 is 15 residues. Germline CDR1 MGHRA, CDR2 YSYEKL. With 1 base clipped from V and 2 bases from J, the junction kept 3 bases outside the gene matches. The CDR3: CASSQVAGGPYEQYF. The CDR3 DNA reads as TGCGCCAGCAGCCAAGTCGCGGGAGGGCCCTACGAGCAGTACTTC.

The V and J genes are TRBV7-9 and TRBJ2-3; 8 nucleotides align to TRBD2. The germline V gene encodes CDR1 SEHNR and CDR2 FQNEAQ (reference sequence). The V segment lost 4 bases and the J segment 4 bases; nucleotides outside the gene matches: 19. The CDR3 spans 19 residues. The CDR3 is CASSYLDPGAGVYADTQYF. The DNA of the CDR3 is TGTGCCAGCAGCTACCTCGATCCCGGAGCGGGAGTTTATGCAGATACGCAGTATTTT.

The chain recombines TRBV7-9 with TRBJ1-2, with D possibly matching TRBD1 (6 bases). Trimming removed 5 bases at V and 2 bases at J, with 18 bases between. The CDR3 has 16 amino acids. CDR1 is SEHNR and CDR2 is FQNEAQ in the germline V gene (reference sequence). The CDR3 here is CASSPQGGVANYGYTF. The CDR3 coding sequence is TGTGCCAGCAGCCCGCAAGGGGGGGTTGCCAACTATGGCTACACCTTC. Based on the CDR3 plus reference TRBV7-9 and TRBJ1-2, the full variable domain is DTGVSQNPRHKITKRGQNVTFRCDPISEHNRLYWYRQTLGQGPEFLTYFQNEAQLEKSRLLSDRFSAERPKGSFSTLEIQRTEQGDSAMYLCASSPQGGVANYGYTFGSGTRLTVV.

The chain links TRBV7-2 to TRBJ1-1; D remains ambiguous. Looked up from germline, CDR1 is SGHTA and CDR2 is FQGNSA. This CDR3 comprises 14 residues. V dropped 0 bases and J dropped 2 bases, with 7 bases sitting between them. The CDR3 spells CASSLAGFNTEAFF. The CDR3 region has the DNA TGTGCCAGCAGCTTAGCGGGCTTTAACACTGAAGCTTTCTTT.

The chain has TRBV28 and TRBJ1-2; D ambiguous. The CDR3 is 12 amino acids. Trimming left V 3 bases short and J 8 bases short, with 10 bases between. Per germline, CDR1 MDHEN and CDR2 SYDVKM. Written as DNA, the CDR3 is TGTGCCAGCAGTTTTTCTAAGCGGGGCTACACCTTC. Translation gives CASSFSKRGYTF.

This clone was detected only a few times. This sequence joins TRBV18 and TRBJ1-1; D uncertain. Per the germline V gene, CDR1 is KGHSH and CDR2 is LQKENI. V lost 5 bases to trimming and J lost 2 bases, with 12 bases between them. The CDR3 covers 14 residues. This CDR3 reads CASSARNTNTEAFF. The CDR3 region has the DNA TGTGCCAGCTCAGCCAGGAACACAAACACTGAAGCTTTCTTT.

The V and J genes are TRBV19 and TRBJ2-6; D perhaps matches TRBD2 (6 bases). The CDR3 totals 17 residues. CDR1 is LNHDA and CDR2 is SQIVND in the germline V gene (reference sequence). V lost 5 bases and J 0 bases, leaving 14 bases between the germline ends. CDR3 region: CASSARGTYSGANVLTF. Here the CDR3 DNA reads TGTGCCAGTAGTGCCCGGGGGACCTACTCTGGGGCCAACGTCCTGACTTTC.

The chain couples TRBV18 to TRBJ2-7; 8 bases are a match to TRBD2. The trim removed 4 bases at V and 3 bases at J, leaving 8 bases unmatched. The CDR3 consists of 15 residues. Germline assignment: CDR1 KGHSH and CDR2 LQKENI. CDR3 bases: TGTGCCAGCTCACAACAGAGCGGGGGATACTACGAGCAGTACTTC. Translating it yields CASSQQSGGYYEQYF.

A single count supports this clone. The rearrangement uses TRBV6-5 and TRBJ2-7, with a tentative D call TRBD2 (5 bases). Germline V gene sequence: CDR1 MNHEY, CDR2 SVGAGI. V was clipped by 2 bases and J by 2 bases, with 10 bases between them. This CDR3 region has 14 residues. CDR3 region: CASSYRTSPYEQYF. CDR3 in DNA: TGTGCCAGCAGTTACAGAACTAGTCCCTACGAGCAGTACTTC.

The chain uses TRBV29-1 and TRBJ2-7; TRBD1 is a possible D gene (5 bases). The CDR3 contains 14 residues. Per germline, CDR1 SQVTM and CDR2 ANQGSEA. Trimming removed 4 bases at V and 7 bases at J, with 20 bases between. This CDR3 reads CSVAGPFPTEEQYF. Here the CDR3 DNA reads TGCAGCGTTGCAGGGCCTTTCCCTACGGAGGAGCAGTACTTC.

This chain uses TRBV12-1 with TRBJ2-2; the D call TRBD2 from the table was never checked on the DNA. TRBV12-1 is reported as a pseudogene. The CDR3 is made up of 16 amino acids. Here the CDR3 DNA reads TGTGCCAGCAGCTTTTGCCTAAGCGGGCACACCGGGGAGCTGTTTTTT. This codes for CASSFCLSGHTGELFF.

The chain joins TRBV19 to TRBJ2-4, with 10 bases matching TRBD1. Germline trimming cut 8 bases from V and 1 base from J; bases unmatched to any gene: 2. The CDR3 contains 14 residues. Germline values: CDR1 LNHDA, CDR2 SQIVND (reference sequence). The CDR3 DNA sequence: TGTGCCAGTTCGGGACAGGGGGCCAAAAACATTCAGTACTTC. Translating gives CASSGQGAKNIQYF.

CDR3 sequence reads: CASSIGGADAGNTIYF. The CDR3 region has the DNA TGTGCCAGCAGCATCGGGGGGGCGGATGCTGGAAACACCATATATTTT. V gene TRBV28 combines with J gene TRBJ1-3; TRBD1 is a possible D gene (6 bases). The V end was cut by 6 bases, the J end by 2 bases, with 17 bases between. The CDR3 covers 16 residues. Germline V gives CDR1 MDHEN, CDR2 SYDVKM.

The chain carries TRBV4-2 and TRBJ1-1; the D gene is possibly TRBD1 (6 bases). Germline loops: CDR1 LGHNA, CDR2 YNFKEQ. V lost 1 base to trimming and J lost 4 bases, with 13 bases between them. The CDR3 sequence is 15 residues long. The DNA for the CDR3 is TGTGCCAGCAGCCAAGTTGGGGGCGGTGGCACTGAAGCTTTCTTT. Translated, it gives CASSQVGGGGTEAFF.

This clone has just a few counts. The gene calls are TRBV5-4 and TRBJ1-1; no clear D. The CDR3 sequence is 14 residues long. The germline V gene encodes CDR1 SGHNT and CDR2 YYREEE (reference sequence). V lost 4 bases, J lost 3 bases, and 13 bases lay in between. This CDR3 is CASSPSNRYTEAFF. CDR3 DNA: TGTGCCAGCAGCCCCTCGAACAGATACACTGAAGCTTTCTTT.

V and J are TRBV6-5 and TRBJ1-1; TRBD1 might be the D (5 bases). V was cut by 1 base and J by 6 bases, with 12 bases left in between. The germline CDR1 and CDR2 sequences are MNHEY and SVGAGI. The CDR3 totals 14 residues. CDR3: CASSYLKWGAEAFF. The CDR3 coding sequence is TGTGCCAGCAGTTACTTGAAGTGGGGGGCTGAAGCTTTCTTT.

This chain links TRBV4-3 with TRBJ1-2, with 7 bases that match TRBD1. The germline gives CDR1 LGHNA, CDR2 YSLEER. V shed 2 bases and J 8 bases; nucleotides not matched to a gene: 8. CDR3 size: 14 residues. The CDR3 here is CASSQTTGTWGYTF. The DNA for the CDR3 is TGCGCCAGCAGCCAAACGACAGGGACGTGGGGCTACACCTTC.

The chain employs TRBV7-2 and TRBJ2-1; 8 nucleotides line up with TRBD1. The CDR3 covers 14 residues. Unmatched junction bases numbered 7, after V lost 8 bases and J lost 4 bases. The germline V gene encodes CDR1 SGHTA and CDR2 FQGNSA. Written as DNA, the CDR3 is TGTGCCAGCTCCCTCGGACAGGGTTACAATGAGCAGTTCTTC. Protein sequence: CASSLGQGYNEQFF.

The V call is TRBV5-1, the J call TRBJ2-2, with a weak D call TRBD1 (6 bases). The V gene lost 2 bases and the J gene lost 2 bases, with 10 bases spanning the gap. Germline CDR1 is SGHRS and CDR2 is YFSETQ. CDR3 length equals 15 residues. The CDR3 bases are TGCGCCAGCAGCTTAAGACAGGCAAACACCGGGGAGCTGTTTTTT. It yields the protein CASSLRQANTGELFF.

This clone was seen only once. In nucleotides, the CDR3 is TGCGCCAGCAGCCAAGATAGGACAGGGACTACTCTAGCCAAAAACATTCAGTACTTC. This encodes CASSQDRTGTTLAKNIQYF. V and J are TRBV4-1 and TRBJ2-4; D perhaps matches TRBD1 (8 bases). Trimming pared 0 bases from V and 0 bases from J, leaving 18 bases between. The CDR3 contains 19 residues. Germline-derived CDR1 and CDR2 are MGHRA and YSYEKL.

Only a few counts were recorded for this clone. The CDR3 loop reads CASSVHSSSYEQYF. CDR3 in DNA: TGTGCCAGCAGCGTCCACTCGAGCTCCTACGAGCAGTACTTC. The V and J genes are TRBV9 and TRBJ2-7; D is unclear. With 2 bases removed from V and 0 bases from J, the gap between germline ends came to 9 bases. This CDR3 region has 14 residues. The V gene's germline CDR1 is SGDLS and CDR2 YYNGEE.

The table lists this clone with a count of one. The rearrangement joins TRBV27 to TRBJ2-7, with 10 bases identical to TRBD1. The ends lost 4 bases at V and 3 bases at J; junction bases unmatched: 6. Germline V lookup: CDR1 MNHEY, CDR2 SMNVEV (reference sequence). The CDR3 contains 15 residues. CDR3 sequence (DNA): TGTGCCAGCAGTTCACCGACAGGGGGCCACTACGAGCAGTACTTC. Its protein product is CASSSPTGGHYEQYF.

The gene calls are TRBV13 and TRBJ1-1; no firm D call. The CDR3 is 13 residues long. Germline V lookup: CDR1 PRHDT, CDR2 FYEKMQ (reference sequence). Deletions cut 1 base from V and 2 bases from J, with 5 bases between. Here the CDR3 DNA reads TGTGCCAGCAGCTTAGACAGTAACACTGAAGCTTTCTTT. It codes for CASSLDSNTEAFF.

The chain is built from TRBV30 and TRBJ2-2, with D unclear. Trimming cost V 0 bases and J 8 bases, with 7 bases left between them. The germline V gene has CDR1 GTSNPN and CDR2 SVGIG (reference sequence). The CDR3 runs 12 residues. CDR3 sequence reads: CAWSVRWGELFF. In DNA form, the CDR3 reads TGTGCCTGGAGTGTGAGATGGGGGGAGCTGTTTTTT. Filled out from reference TRBV30 and TRBJ2-2, the complete variable domain reads SQTIHQWPATLVQPVGSPLSLECTVEGTSNPNLYWYRQAAGRGLQLLFYSVGIGQISSEVPQNLSASRPQDRQFILSSKKLLLSDSGFYLCAWSVRWGELFFGEGSRLTVL.